Shown below are 21 T cell receptor beta chains from a single sample sequenced in a study of shared clonotypes between healthy human individuals. Profiling relied on immunoSEQ multiplex PCR, and the TCRdb table lists in-frame clones only, not all of them. The table includes millions of clones, about 94% detected once. CD45RO-negative CD8 cells positively selected for CCR7 made up the naive population, which excluded terminally differentiated effector memory CD45RA+ cells. The sequencing sample was made of naive CD8+ T cells sorted from blood. Every receptor here comes from a man younger than 35 in good health.

This clone was seen once. This sequence joins TRBV27 and TRBJ2-7, with 12 bases that match TRBD1. The CDR3 consists of 14 residues. The V gene end was trimmed by 5 bases and the J gene end by 5 bases; junction bases not matched to a gene: 4. Germline CDR1 and CDR2: MNHEY and SMNVEV (reference sequence). The CDR3 sequence: CASSAGTGGNEQYF. As DNA, the CDR3 is TGTGCCAGCAGTGCCGGGACAGGGGGCAACGAGCAGTACTTC.

V usage is TRBV27 and J usage is TRBJ2-1; 9 bases line up with TRBD1. Germline V lookup: CDR1 MNHEY, CDR2 SMNVEV (reference sequence). The CDR3 loop spans 16 amino acids. V lost 6 bases and J lost 6; bases outside the gene matches: 12. The CDR3 protein is CASSSVGTGLGNEQFF. The CDR3 coding sequence is TGTGCCAGCAGCTCCGTCGGGACAGGGTTGGGCAATGAGCAGTTCTTC.

V and J are TRBV7-6 and TRBJ2-3; 8 bases agree with TRBD2. Germline V gives CDR1 SGHVS, CDR2 FNYEAQ. J was trimmed by 5 bases and V by 1 base; bases with no gene match: 5. The CDR3 runs to 15 residues. The CDR3 DNA sequence: TGTGCCAGCAGCTTAGAAGGCCTAGCGGGAGATACGCAGTATTTT. Encoded protein: CASSLEGLAGDTQYF.

The J gene is TRBJ2-5, the V gene TRBV12-5; 10 nucleotides agree with TRBD2. Germline V gives CDR1 LGHNT, CDR2 FRNRAP. V lost 3 bases, J lost 5 bases, and 9 bases stayed unmatched. The CDR3 loop spans 16 amino acids. CDR3 in amino acids: CASGLRAGGPGETQYF. Here the CDR3 DNA reads TGTGCTAGTGGTTTACGAGCGGGAGGGCCTGGGGAGACCCAGTACTTC.

The chain recombines TRBV4-1 with TRBJ2-3; D gene uncertain. There are 13 residues in the CDR3. Germline lookup yields CDR1 MGHRA and CDR2 YSYEKL. V was clipped by 3 bases and J by 14 bases, with 18 bases between them. This CDR3 is CASSQIPGPSGYF. DNA for the CDR3: TGCGCCAGCAGCCAGATTCCTGGACCCTCCGGGTATTTT.

The chain employs TRBV13 and TRBJ1-2; TRBD1 matches at 10 bases. This CDR3 is 15 amino acids long. Per the germline V gene, CDR1 is PRHDT and CDR2 is FYEKMQ (reference sequence). V was pared by 5 bases and J by 4 bases, with 7 bases of the junction left unmatched. The DNA for the CDR3 is TGTGCCAGCAGCCAAGGACAGGGGGAAGGCTATGGCTACACCTTC. Its protein is CASSQGQGEGYGYTF.

The chain has TRBV19 and TRBJ2-5; D remains unclear. This CDR3 has 13 amino acids. CDR1 LNHDA and CDR2 SQIVND come from the germline V gene (reference sequence). V was trimmed by 7 bases and J by 1 base, leaving 10 bases between them. CDR3 in DNA: TGTGCCAGTAACCCAGAGCCCCAAGAGACCCAGTACTTC. Amino acids: CASNPEPQETQYF.

The rearrangement joins TRBV7-3 to TRBJ2-5; tentative D call: TRBD1 (5 bases). This CDR3 comprises 13 residues. CDR1 is SGHTA, CDR2 FQGTGA, per germline. The V end lost 6 bases, the J end lost 3 bases, and 11 bases lay between the germline ends. CDR3 bases: TGTGCCAGCAGTCTCGACAGCGAAGAGACCCAGTACTTC. As protein: CASSLDSEETQYF.

The V call is TRBV21-1, the J call TRBJ2-5. TRBV21-1 is annotated as a pseudogene. The CDR3 runs to 12 residues. Here the CDR3 reads CASTRARETQYF. DNA for the CDR3: TGTGCCAGCACTCGGGCGCGAGAGACCCAGTACTTC.

In its sample, this clone was seen once. The V gene is TRBV2, the J gene TRBJ2-5; 7 bases are shared with TRBD1. The CDR3 extends over 14 amino acids. CDR1 is SNHLY and CDR2 is FYNNEI in the germline V gene. The V gene end was trimmed by 4 bases and the J gene end by 2 bases; junction bases not matched to a gene: 4. The CDR3 reads CASSAGTEQETQYF. In DNA form, the CDR3 reads TGTGCCAGCAGTGCCGGGACAGAGCAAGAGACCCAGTACTTC.

J is TRBJ2-1 and V is TRBV13, with D unclear. Germline V lookup: CDR1 PRHDT, CDR2 FYEKMQ (reference sequence). V dropped 4 bases and J dropped 9 bases, with 10 bases sitting between them. This CDR3 has 12 amino acids. The CDR3 DNA reads TGTGCCAGCAGCTCCAGGACGGTTGAGCAGTTCTTC. As protein: CASSSRTVEQFF.

This clone was seen a handful of times. Within the sample, other DNA sequences also encode this same CDR3. This chain uses TRBV27 with TRBJ1-5, with no clear D. With 0 bases removed from V and 4 bases from J, the gap between germline ends came to 4 bases. This CDR3 has 13 residues. In germline, CDR1 is MNHEY, CDR2 SMNVEV (reference sequence). As DNA, the CDR3 is TGTGCCAGCAGTTTATCGAGGAATCAGCCCCAGCATTTT. Translated: CASSLSRNQPQHF.

The chain links TRBV7-2 to TRBJ2-5, with 11 bases that match TRBD1. Germline trimming cut 1 base from V and 5 bases from J; bases unmatched to any gene: 3. Germline-derived CDR1 and CDR2 are SGHTA and FQGNSA. The CDR3 is 15 residues long. CDR3 DNA sequence: TGTGCCAGCAGCTTAGGGACAGGGGGCGCGGAGACCCAGTACTTC. Its translation is CASSLGTGGAETQYF.

This rearrangement joins TRBV27 to TRBJ2-1; D is uncertain. This CDR3 contains 14 residues. Looked up from germline, CDR1 is MNHEY and CDR2 is SMNVEV (reference sequence). Trimming left V 5 bases short and J 0 bases short, with 8 bases between. The CDR3 region has the DNA TGTGCCAGCAGTCCCCCCCTCTCCTACAATGAGCAGTTCTTC. It is translated as CASSPPLSYNEQFF.

The chain recombines TRBV5-1 with TRBJ2-7; 10 bases map to TRBD1. The CDR3 is 15 amino acids. From germline, CDR1 is SGHRS and CDR2 YFSETQ. Trimming at V came to 4 bases and at J to 3 bases, leaving 7 bases not matched to a gene. The CDR3 here is CASSPGTGAVYEQYF. The CDR3 nucleotides are TGCGCCAGCAGCCCGGGGACAGGGGCAGTCTACGAGCAGTACTTC.

About this clone itself: Additional DNA sequences in this sample encode the identical CDR3. DNA for the CDR3: TGTGCCAGCAGTTTTCTAGCGGGAGGGCCAAATGAGCAGTTCTTC. It is translated as CASSFLAGGPNEQFF. V usage is TRBV27 and J usage is TRBJ2-1; 12 bases match TRBD2. Losses at the gene ends were 3 bases for V and 7 bases for J; bases not matched to a gene: 4. Germline-derived CDR1 and CDR2 are MNHEY and SMNVEV (reference sequence). CDR3 length: 15 residues.

V usage is TRBV11-1 and J usage is TRBJ2-7; possible D gene TRBD2, 7 bases. V lost 5 bases, J lost 7 bases, and 15 bases lay in between. The germline V gene has CDR1 SGHAT and CDR2 FQDESV (reference sequence). The CDR3 length is 13 residues. CDR3 coding DNA: TGTGCCAGCAGCCCCGCGGGGGCTGGTGAGCAGTACTTC. Protein: CASSPAGAGEQYF.

This rearrangement joins TRBV5-1 to TRBJ2-4; the D call may be TRBD1 or TRBD2 (6 bases each). Germline CDR1 and CDR2: SGHRS and YFSETQ. The V end lost 1 base, the J end lost 1 base, and 12 bases lay between the germline ends. The CDR3 runs to 16 residues. The CDR3 reads CASSLPGASAKNIQYF. CDR3 DNA: TGCGCCAGCAGCTTGCCGGGGGCTTCGGCCAAAAACATTCAGTACTTC.

This chain links TRBV7-6 with TRBJ2-7, with TRBD1 matching 7 bases. The V and J ends lost 4 bases and 0 bases, in that order; junction bases with no gene match: 6. The CDR3 covers 15 residues. Looked up from germline, CDR1 is SGHVS and CDR2 is FNYEAQ. CDR3 DNA sequence: TGTGCCAGCAGCTCAACCGGGACAGCCTCCTACGAGCAGTACTTC. This translates into CASSSTGTASYEQYF. The whole variable domain, filled in from reference TRBV7-6 and TRBJ2-7, reads GAGVSQSPRYKVTKRGQDVALRCDPISGHVSLYWYRQALGQGPEFLTYFNYEAQQDKSGLPNDRFSAERPEGSISTLTIQRTEQRDSAMYRCASSSTGTASYEQYFGPGTRLTVT.

The chain recombines TRBV6-6 with TRBJ1-1; D uncertain. The V end was cut by 4 bases, the J end by 5 bases, with 20 bases between. This CDR3 region has 16 residues. The germline gives CDR1 MNHNY, CDR2 SVGAGI (reference sequence). CDR3 in DNA: TGTGCCAGCAGTTCTTTAATGGAGGGATGGCGAACTGAAGCTTTCTTT. Protein sequence: CASSSLMEGWRTEAFF.

This clone was counted once. The chain couples TRBV25-1 to TRBJ1-5; D gene uncertain. V was trimmed by 4 bases and J by 3 bases, leaving 10 bases between them. CDR3 length: 14 amino acids. The germline V gene encodes CDR1 MGHDK and CDR2 SYGVNS. The chain's CDR3 is CASSGQEFNQPQHF. CDR3 bases: TGTGCCAGCAGTGGGCAGGAGTTCAATCAGCCCCAGCATTTT. The whole variable domain, remainder taken from reference TRBV25-1 and TRBJ1-5, is EADIYQTPRYLVIGTGKKITLECSQTMGHDKMYWYQQDPGMELHLIHYSYGVNSTEKGDLSSESTVSRIRTEHFPLTLESARPSHTSQYLCASSGQEFNQPQHFGDGTRLSIL.